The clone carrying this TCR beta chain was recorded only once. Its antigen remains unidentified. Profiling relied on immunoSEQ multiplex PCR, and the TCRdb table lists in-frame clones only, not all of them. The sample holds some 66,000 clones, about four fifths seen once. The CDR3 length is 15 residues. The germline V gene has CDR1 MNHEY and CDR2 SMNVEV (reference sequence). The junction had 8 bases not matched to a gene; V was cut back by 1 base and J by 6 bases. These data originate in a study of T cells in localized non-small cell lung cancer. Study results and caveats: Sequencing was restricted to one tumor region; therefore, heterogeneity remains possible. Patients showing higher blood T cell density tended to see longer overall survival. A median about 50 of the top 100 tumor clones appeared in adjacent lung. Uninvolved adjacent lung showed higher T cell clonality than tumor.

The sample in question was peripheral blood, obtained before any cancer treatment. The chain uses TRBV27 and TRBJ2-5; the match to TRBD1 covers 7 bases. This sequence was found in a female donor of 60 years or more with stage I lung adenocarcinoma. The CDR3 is CASSLYRDRVKTQYF. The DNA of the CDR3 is TGTGCCAGCAGTTTATACCGGGACAGAGTGAAGACCCAGTACTTC.